This T cell receptor beta chain was captured by sequencing in a study of blood T cell repertoires in COVID-19. Study at large: Acute and convalescent COVID-19 specimens originated in the United States, Italy and Spain.

Germline CDR1 LNHDA, CDR2 SQIVND (reference sequence). CDR3 length: 14 residues. The assay was immunoSEQ multiplex PCR, and TCRdb's table has in-frame clones only and misses some. The sample lists 290,000 or so clones; about nine tenths were seen once. This clone came up a few times. One end of the junction fails to match germline, which may point to a read error. Input material: peripheral blood. The sequence came from a man aged 18-30 years with active or convalescent COVID-19. The V gene is TRBV19, the J gene TRBJ1-1; a possible D gene is TRBD1 (5 bases). CDR3: CASSLETVYTEAFF. CDR3 DNA: TGTGCCAGTAGTCTAGAGACAGTCTACACTGAAGCTTTCTTT.